Listed here are 3 T cell receptor beta chains from one sample, sequenced in a study of T cells in Graves' hyperthyroidism and ophthalmopathy. TCR beta CDR3 regions were amplified from RNA. HTBI primers were the set used in a first-round RT-PCR of the TCR CDR3. TCRdb ran MiXCR on the multiplex PCR reads and lists one entry per CDR3 protein. The sample consists of around 430,000 distinct CDR3 sequences, 14% to 15% of them appearing once. The specimen sequenced was blood. Receptor source: a woman aged 30 to 39 with Graves' hyperthyroidism.

This clonotype was observed a handful of times. V is TRBV29-1 and J is TRBJ2-7, with 8 nucleotides matching TRBD1. The J segment lost 3 bases and the V segment lost 6 bases, leaving 4 bases of the junction unmatched. This CDR3 is 12 amino acids long. Germline V lookup: CDR1 SQVTM, CDR2 ANQGSEA. Here the CDR3 DNA reads TGCAGCGTCCGGGACAGGTACTACGAGCAGTACTTC. Translated: CSVRDRYYEQYF.

This clonotype appeared many times. The chain carries TRBV7-2 and TRBJ2-1; D unresolved. The CDR3 sequence is 15 residues long. Germline values: CDR1 SGHTA, CDR2 FQGNSA. The ends were cut back, 2 bases at V and 9 bases at J, with 17 bases in the middle. The CDR3 nucleotides read TGTGCCAGCAGCTTACGGTACAGCGAGGAAGTTGAGCAGTTCTTC. Translated: CASSLRYSEEVEQFF.

The chain combines TRBV6-2 or TRBV6-3 with TRBJ1-1; D perhaps matches TRBD1 (5 bases). The CDR3 runs to 13 residues. CDR1 MNHEY and CDR2 SVGEGT come from the germline V gene. The V and J ends lost 2 bases and 4 bases respectively, with 8 bases between them. CDR3 DNA: TGTGCCAGCAGTTACACAGGTTCCACTGAAGCTTTCTTT. It specifies CASSYTGSTEAFF.